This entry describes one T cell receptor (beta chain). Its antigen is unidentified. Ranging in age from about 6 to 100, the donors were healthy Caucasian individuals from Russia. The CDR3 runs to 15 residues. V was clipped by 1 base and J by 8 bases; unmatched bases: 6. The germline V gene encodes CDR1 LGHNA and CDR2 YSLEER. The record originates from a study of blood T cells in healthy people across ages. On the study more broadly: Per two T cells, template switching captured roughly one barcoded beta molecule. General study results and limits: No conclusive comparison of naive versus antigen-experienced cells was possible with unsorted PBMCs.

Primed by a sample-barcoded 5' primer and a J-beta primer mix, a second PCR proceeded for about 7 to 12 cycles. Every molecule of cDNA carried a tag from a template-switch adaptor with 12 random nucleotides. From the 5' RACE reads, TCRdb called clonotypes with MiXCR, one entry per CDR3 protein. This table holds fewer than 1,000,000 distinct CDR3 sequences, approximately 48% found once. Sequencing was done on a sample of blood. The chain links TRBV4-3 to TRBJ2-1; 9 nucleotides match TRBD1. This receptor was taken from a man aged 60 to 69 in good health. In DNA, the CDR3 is TGCGCCAGCAGCCAAGGAGGGACAGGGTTTTATGAGCAGTTCTTC. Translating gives CASSQGGTGFYEQFF.